These 25 T cell receptor beta chains share one sample of origin, sequenced in a study of cytomegalovirus exposure and HLA in healthy donors. PCR involved 60 Vbeta and 13 Jbeta primers. Produced via immunoSEQ multiplex PCR; TCRdb's table is partial and in-frame only. Of some 150,000 clones in the sample, around 66% were seen once. Input material: PBMCs. The receptors shown here come from a woman aged 25-40 years in good health and CMV-seropositive.

The gene calls are TRBV5-1 and TRBJ2-6; D unresolved. Between the trimmed V and J ends, which lost 0 bases and 0 bases, there was a span of 7 bases. In germline, CDR1 is SGHRS, CDR2 YFSETQ. The CDR3 has 16 residues. DNA for the CDR3: TGCGCCAGCAGCTTGGATTCAGGCTCTGGGGCCAACGTCCTGACTTTC. This translates into CASSLDSGSGANVLTF.

This chain uses TRBV28 with TRBJ2-7; D uncertain. The CDR3 totals 12 residues. CDR1 is MDHEN, CDR2 SYDVKM, per germline. Trimming shortened V by 1 base and J by 3 bases, and 4 bases separated the two germline ends. The chain's CDR3 is CASSLYGYEQYF. The CDR3, as DNA: TGTGCCAGCAGTTTATACGGCTACGAGCAGTACTTC.

The V gene is TRBV6-5, the J gene TRBJ1-2, with D possibly matching TRBD1 (6 bases). Germline V gene data show CDR1 as MNHEY and CDR2 as SVGAGI. Trimming left V 6 bases short and J 7 bases short, with 21 bases between. The CDR3 is 15 residues long. The CDR3 loop reads CASSLTHREGSGYTF. The CDR3 bases are TGTGCCAGCAGCCTTACACACAGGGAAGGGAGTGGCTACACCTTC.

The CDR3 DNA reads as TGTGCCAGCAGCTTAGGGACTAGCGGTACCGGGGAGCTGTTTTTT. Its protein product is CASSLGTSGTGELFF. The chain joins TRBV7-8 to TRBJ2-2; 10 bases are a match to TRBD2. The J segment lost 5 bases and the V segment lost 1 base, leaving 1 base of the junction unmatched. The CDR3 totals 15 residues. Germline values: CDR1 SGHVS, CDR2 FQNEAQ.

On this clone: Other DNA sequences in this specimen translate into the identical CDR3. The V call is TRBV6-5, the J call TRBJ2-7; D perhaps matches TRBD1 (5 bases). CDR3 size: 15 residues. V was pared by 2 bases and J by 1 base, with 12 bases between. CDR1 is MNHEY, CDR2 SVGAGI, per germline. CDR3 nucleotide sequence: TGTGCCAGCAGTTACGGGCAGGGTATTTCCTACGAGCAGTACTTC. Its translation: CASSYGQGISYEQYF.

This clone was observed once. The chain carries TRBV4-1 and TRBJ2-1; 8 bases match TRBD2. The CDR3 covers 15 residues. Losses at the gene ends were 6 bases for V and 2 bases for J; bases not matched to a gene: 6. The germline V gene encodes CDR1 MGHRA and CDR2 YSYEKL. The CDR3 DNA reads TGCGCCAGCAGACTAGCGGAGGGGGCCTACAATGAGCAGTTCTTC. This gives the protein CASRLAEGAYNEQFF.

The J gene is TRBJ1-5, the V gene TRBV7-9; D possibly corresponds to TRBD1 (5 bases). Trimming left V 3 bases short and J 5 bases short, with 8 bases between. The CDR3 extends over 13 amino acids. Germline CDR1 SEHNR, CDR2 FQNEAQ (reference sequence). CDR3 DNA: TGTGCCAGCAGCTTGGGGGGGGATCAGCCCCAGCATTTT. Its translation is CASSLGGDQPQHF.

The CDR3 sequence: CASSYGDSTYEQYF. In DNA form, the CDR3 reads TGTGCCAGCAGTTACGGGGACAGCACCTACGAGCAGTACTTC. The chain carries TRBV6-6 and TRBJ2-7; 7 bases agree with TRBD1. In germline, CDR1 is MNHNY, CDR2 SVGAGI (reference sequence). Unmatched junction bases numbered 3, after V lost 2 bases and J lost 2 bases. The CDR3 has 14 residues.

This clone was observed once. This chain joins TRBV13 and TRBJ1-2; D is unresolved. Between the trimmed V and J ends, which lost 2 bases and 8 bases, there was a span of 6 bases. Germline V gene lookup returns CDR1 PRHDT and CDR2 FYEKMQ (reference sequence). The CDR3 covers 11 residues. The CDR3 reads CASSLPGGYTF. The CDR3 nucleotides read TGTGCCAGCAGCTTACCCGGGGGCTACACCTTC.

DNA of the CDR3: TGTGCCAGCAGTTCCAGGGGGTACAATCAGCCCCAGCATTTT. Amino acid sequence: CASSSRGYNQPQHF. V usage is TRBV27 and J usage is TRBJ1-5; 7 bases map to TRBD1. The CDR3 extends over 14 amino acids. Germline V gene sequence: CDR1 MNHEY, CDR2 SMNVEV (reference sequence). Trimming at V came to 4 bases and at J to 3 bases, leaving 3 bases not matched to a gene.

The rearrangement uses TRBV5-1 and TRBJ2-1, with 9 positions matching TRBD2. CDR3 size: 15 residues. The junction had 7 bases not matched to a gene; V was cut back by 5 bases and J by 4 bases. From germline, CDR1 is SGHRS and CDR2 YFSETQ. The CDR3 loop is CASRGLAGTYNEQFF. In nucleotides, the CDR3 is TGCGCCAGCAGGGGCCTAGCGGGAACTTACAATGAGCAGTTCTTC.

The chain couples TRBV5-1 to TRBJ2-3, with 14 bases that match TRBD2. The CDR3 has 16 residues. Looked up from germline, CDR1 is SGHRS and CDR2 is YFSETQ. J gave up 6 bases and V 4 bases, and 7 bases lay outside the gene matches. The CDR3 region is CASSGGTSGRTDTQYF. The CDR3 DNA sequence: TGCGCCAGCAGCGGGGGGACTAGCGGGAGAACGGATACGCAGTATTTT.

The V call is TRBV4-1, the J call TRBJ1-2, with D hard to call. Between the trimmed V and J ends, which lost 1 base and 4 bases, there was a span of 10 bases. Per the germline V gene, CDR1 is MGHRA and CDR2 is YSYEKL. The CDR3 loop spans 14 amino acids. CDR3 DNA: TGCGCCAGCAGCCAAGTGCGGGATGTCTATGGCTACACCTTC. It is translated as CASSQVRDVYGYTF.

V usage is TRBV7-2 and J usage is TRBJ2-1; TRBD2 aligns across 10 bases. The CDR3 runs 15 residues. V shed 5 bases and J 14 bases; nucleotides not matched to a gene: 15. CDR1 and CDR2 (germline): SGHTA, FQGNSA. The CDR3 region has the DNA TGTGCCAGCAGCCCCCACTGGACTAGCGGTAGTTGGAAGTTCTTC. Amino acid sequence: CASSPHWTSGSWKFF.

V gene TRBV6-1 combines with J gene TRBJ1-2; no firm D call. Per germline, CDR1 MNHNS and CDR2 SASEGT. V was trimmed by 7 bases and J by 8 bases, leaving 20 bases between them. The length of the CDR3 is 14 residues. The chain's CDR3 is CASIIGGSYGGYTF. The CDR3 DNA sequence: TGTGCCAGCATCATTGGAGGGAGTTATGGCGGCTACACCTTC.

This chain uses TRBV4-1 with TRBJ1-2; TRBD1 matches at 11 bases. V lost 0 bases and J lost 3; bases outside the gene matches: 6. The CDR3 length is 17 residues. CDR1 MGHRA and CDR2 YSYEKL come from the germline V gene. The chain's CDR3 is CASSQETRDRGYYGYTF. In DNA form, the CDR3 reads TGCGCCAGCAGCCAAGAAACTAGGGACAGGGGGTACTATGGCTACACCTTC.

The gene calls are TRBV7-2 and TRBJ1-5; D remains unclear. The germline V and J ends were trimmed by 5 bases and 4 bases, with 9 bases remaining between them. Germline V gene sequence: CDR1 SGHTA, CDR2 FQGNSA. The CDR3 loop spans 13 amino acids. The CDR3 is CASSRRVNQPQHF. The CDR3 DNA follows: TGTGCCAGCAGCAGACGGGTTAATCAGCCCCAGCATTTT.

The V and J genes are TRBV4-1 and TRBJ2-7, with D tentatively TRBD2 (5 bases). V lost 1 base and J lost 3, with 10 bases in between. Germline V gives CDR1 MGHRA, CDR2 YSYEKL. The CDR3 runs to 14 residues. The CDR3 nucleotides are TGCGCCAGCAGCCAAGTCGGGGTTAGCTACGAGCAGTACTTC. It encodes CASSQVGVSYEQYF.

This rearrangement joins TRBV15 to TRBJ1-2; 12 bases are a match to TRBD1. V shed 1 base, J shed 4 bases, and the junction held 10 bases outside the gene matches. The CDR3 is 18 amino acids. The germline V gene has CDR1 LNHNV and CDR2 YYDKDF (reference sequence). The CDR3 region is CATSRGRDRGRRTYGYTF. In nucleotides, the CDR3 is TGTGCCACCAGCAGAGGTAGGGACAGGGGGCGCCGGACCTATGGCTACACCTTC.

The chain joins TRBV7-9 to TRBJ2-3, with a possible D match to TRBD2 (7 bases). This CDR3 comprises 13 residues. Germline lookup yields CDR1 SEHNR and CDR2 FQNEAQ (reference sequence). V was cut by 5 bases and J by 6 bases, with 12 bases left in between. The CDR3 spells CASSPPGGDTQYF. CDR3 DNA sequence: TGTGCCAGCAGCCCCCCGGGGGGCGATACGCAGTATTTT.

This clone was detected a few times. CDR3 amino acids: CSVEDLAGNTEAFF. The CDR3 DNA follows: TGCAGCGTTGAAGATCTGGCAGGGAACACTGAAGCTTTCTTT. This chain uses TRBV29-1 with TRBJ1-1; D call uncertain. The V end was cut by 0 bases, the J end by 1 base, with 9 bases between. The CDR3 consists of 14 residues. From germline, CDR1 is SQVTM and CDR2 ANQGSEA.

This clone was counted only a few times. The genes are TRBV7-2 and TRBJ2-7; TRBD2 matches 7 bases. Trimming removed 4 bases from V and 6 bases from J; junction bases left unmatched: 12. The CDR3 consists of 15 residues. Germline V gene data show CDR1 as SGHTA and CDR2 as FQGNSA. CDR3 amino acids: CASSSTYTSAGEQYF. Written as DNA, the CDR3 is TGTGCCAGCAGCTCAACATACACTAGCGCAGGCGAGCAGTACTTC.

The V and J genes are TRBV30 and TRBJ1-1, with 7 bases matching TRBD1. The germline V gene has CDR1 GTSNPN and CDR2 SVGIG (reference sequence). The CDR3 contains 14 residues. The V gene end was trimmed by 3 bases and the J gene end by 6 bases; junction bases not matched to a gene: 10. In DNA form, the CDR3 reads TGTGCCTGGAGCCTTTACGACAGGGAAGCTGAAGCTTTCTTT. It encodes CAWSLYDREAEAFF.

The chain carries TRBV6-1 and TRBJ2-7; D might be TRBD2 (5 bases). V lost 6 bases and J 1 base, leaving 13 bases between the germline ends. The CDR3 is 14 amino acids. Germline V gene sequence: CDR1 MNHNS, CDR2 SASEGT. CDR3 sequence: CASRRIRGSYEQYF. CDR3 nucleotide sequence: TGTGCCAGCAGGAGGATACGCGGGTCCTACGAGCAGTACTTC.

The chain employs TRBV18 and TRBJ2-3; 11 nucleotides line up with TRBD2. Trimming at V came to 6 bases and at J to 5 bases, leaving 13 bases not matched to a gene. This CDR3 region has 17 residues. Germline CDR1 KGHSH, CDR2 LQKENI. The CDR3 protein is CASSRSPGLADGDTQYF. CDR3 coding DNA: TGTGCCAGCTCCAGAAGCCCGGGACTAGCGGACGGAGATACGCAGTATTTT.